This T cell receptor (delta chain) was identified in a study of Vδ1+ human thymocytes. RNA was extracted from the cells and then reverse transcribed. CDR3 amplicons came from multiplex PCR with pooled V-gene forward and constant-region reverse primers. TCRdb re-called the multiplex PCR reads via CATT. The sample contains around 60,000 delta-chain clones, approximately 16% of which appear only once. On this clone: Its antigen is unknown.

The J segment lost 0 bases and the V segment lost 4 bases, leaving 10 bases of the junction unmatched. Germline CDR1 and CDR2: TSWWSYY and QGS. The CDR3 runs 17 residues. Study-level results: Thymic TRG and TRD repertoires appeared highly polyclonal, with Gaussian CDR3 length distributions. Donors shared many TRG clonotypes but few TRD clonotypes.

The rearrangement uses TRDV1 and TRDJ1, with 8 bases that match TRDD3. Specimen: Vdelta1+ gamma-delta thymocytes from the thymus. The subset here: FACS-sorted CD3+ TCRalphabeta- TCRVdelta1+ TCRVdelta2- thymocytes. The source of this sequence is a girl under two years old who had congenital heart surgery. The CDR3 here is CALGGNLGYGYTDKLIF. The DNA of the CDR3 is TGTGCTCTTGGGGGAAACCTGGGATACGGGTACACCGATAAACTCATCTTT.